This entry features one T cell receptor (beta chain) sequence. This specimen comes from a study of blood T cell repertoires in COVID-19. Study summary: There were acute and convalescent COVID-19 samples, and they came from the United States, Italy and Spain. Sources were T cells, B-cell-depleted T cells, or PBMCs; the material itself was cDNA or gDNA.

In the authors' workflow: From reference gene primer amplification, estimates of nucleated cell counts were derived. The data were produced by immunoSEQ multiplex PCR, yet TCRdb's version contains in-frame clones alone and is incomplete. The DNA gave D and trimming, while V, J and clone size come from that table. The sample holds 260,000 or so clones, under 90% seen once. Germline loops: CDR1 ENHRY, CDR2 SYGVKD. The CDR3 has 15 amino acids. V was clipped by 0 bases and J by 1 base, with 9 bases between them. Individuals drawn from under 30 US areas were about 18 to 90 years old. The chain uses TRBV10-3 and TRBJ1-2; D is undetermined. The source of this sequence is a middle-aged woman who had been exposed to COVID-19. Input material: PBMCs or T cells enriched from blood (not recorded which). The CDR3 nucleotides are TGTGCCATCAGTGAGTCGAGCCGATATAACTATGGCTACACCTTC. Translating it yields CAISESSRYNYGYTF.